One sample yielded the 31 T cell receptor beta chains listed below, sequenced in a study of cytomegalovirus exposure and HLA in healthy donors (dated by TCRdb to the late 2010s). The library came from the immunoSEQ multiplex PCR assay. The immuneACCESS repertoire file appears here via TCRdb, limited to in-frame rearrangements. These files lack a portion of the clones; in checked studies, under half of the deficit traces to unresolved V genes, and the cause of the others is not known. In all, the sample holds over 200,000 clones, and around 91% of those were seen once. The biggest ten clones account for around 0.34% of the sample. Sequenced sample: PBMCs. Receptors originate from a woman under 30 in good health and CMV-seronegative.

This chain connects TRBV15 to TRBJ1-4, with TRBD1 identical over 9 bases. Germline CDR1 and CDR2: LNHNV and YYDKDF (reference sequence). Trimming took 0 bases from V and 8 from J; bases not matched to a gene: 7. There are 16 residues in the CDR3. This chain's CDR3 is CATSRDWGTGYEKLFF. The CDR3, as DNA: TGTGCCACCAGCAGAGATTGGGGGACAGGGTACGAAAAACTGTTTTTT. Full variable domain (rest looked up from reference TRBV15 and TRBJ1-4): DAMVIQNPRYQVTQFGKPVTLSCSQTLNHNVMYWYQQKSSQAPKLLFHYYDKDFNNEADTPDNFQSRRPNTSFCFLDIRSPGLGDTAMYLCATSRDWGTGYEKLFFGSGTQLSVL.

This rearrangement joins TRBV7-2 to TRBJ1-2; 7 bases are shared with TRBD1. The length of the CDR3 is 18 residues. Per the germline V gene, CDR1 is SGHTA and CDR2 is FQGNSA. With 4 bases clipped from V and 7 bases from J, the junction kept 21 bases outside the gene matches. The CDR3 sequence is CASSSPPREGGQGGGYTF. DNA for the CDR3: TGTGCCAGCAGCTCCCCCCCGCGCGAAGGGGGCCAAGGGGGTGGCTACACCTTC.

The chain joins TRBV9 to TRBJ2-1; D gene unclear. Between the trimmed V and J ends, which lost 0 bases and 7 bases, there was a span of 8 bases. CDR1 SGDLS and CDR2 YYNGEE come from the germline V gene. The CDR3 has 13 residues. The CDR3 protein is CASSVVKENEQFF. In DNA, the CDR3 is TGTGCCAGCAGCGTAGTTAAGGAGAATGAGCAGTTCTTC.

V is TRBV6-5 and J is TRBJ1-4; D is uncertain. Trimming removed 0 bases at V and 7 bases at J, with 6 bases between. The CDR3 extends over 13 amino acids. Germline loops: CDR1 MNHEY, CDR2 SVGAGI. CDR3 in amino acids: CASSYSRGEKLFF. The CDR3, as DNA: TGTGCCAGCAGTTACTCACGGGGTGAAAAACTGTTTTTT.

The chain combines TRBV5-5 with TRBJ2-7; D is perhaps TRBD2 (6 bases). The V and J ends lost 1 base and 3 bases respectively, with 14 bases between them. The V gene's germline CDR1 is SGHKS and CDR2 YYEKEE (reference sequence). The CDR3 length is 15 residues. The CDR3 DNA reads as TGTGCCAGCAGCTTGCGCGGGGTTCCCCTCTACGAGCAGTACTTC. Residues: CASSLRGVPLYEQYF. The full variable domain, its missing parts supplied by reference TRBV5-5 and TRBJ2-7, is DAGVTQSPTHLIKTRGQQVTLRCSPISGHKSVSWYQQVLGQGPQFIFQYYEKEERGRGNFPDRFSARQFPNYSSELNVNALLLGDSALYLCASSLRGVPLYEQYFGPGTRLTVT.

The V call is TRBV18, the J call TRBJ2-5; D call uncertain. Deletions cut 8 bases from V and 1 base from J, with 5 bases between. The CDR3 covers 11 residues. Germline V gives CDR1 KGHSH, CDR2 LQKENI. CDR3 bases: TGTGCCAGCCCCTCCCAAGAGACCCAGTACTTC. Translated, it gives CASPSQETQYF. Complete variable domain (other parts from reference TRBV18 and TRBJ2-5): NAGVMQNPRHLVRRRGQEARLRCSPMKGHSHVYWYRQLPEEGLKFMVYLQKENIIDESGMPKERFSAEFPKEGPSILRIQQVVRGDSAAYFCASPSQETQYFGPGTRLLVL.

The chain joins TRBV7-6 to TRBJ2-3; TRBD2 might be the D (5 bases). This CDR3 is 15 amino acids long. In germline, CDR1 is SGHVS, CDR2 FNYEAQ. The ends were cut back, 1 base at V and 8 bases at J, with 16 bases in the middle. CDR3 protein: CASSLETDLEGTQYF. The CDR3 region has the DNA TGTGCCAGCAGCTTAGAAACGGACCTCGAGGGTACGCAGTATTTT.

This rearrangement joins TRBV6-5 to TRBJ2-7, with a weak D call TRBD1 (6 bases). The CDR3 extends over 12 amino acids. V lost 5 bases and J 6 bases, leaving 11 bases between the germline ends. Looked up from germline, CDR1 is MNHEY and CDR2 is SVGAGI. The CDR3 DNA follows: TGTGCCAGCAGTGAAGGGGGACGCGAGCAGTACGTC. Translated, it gives CASSEGGREQYV.

The chain is built from TRBV29-1 and TRBJ2-3; 11 nucleotides match TRBD2. The CDR3 extends over 15 amino acids. The trim removed 3 bases at V and 5 bases at J, leaving 7 bases unmatched. Germline values: CDR1 SQVTM, CDR2 ANQGSEA. The CDR3 sequence is CSVDLAGGDGDTQYF. DNA of the CDR3: TGCAGCGTTGATCTAGCGGGGGGCGATGGAGATACGCAGTATTTT.

Ten or more counts support this clone. The junction departs from the called germline gene at one end, perhaps through a read error. This chain links TRBV6-1 with TRBJ1-2, with D possibly being TRBD1 (6 bases). The CDR3 consists of 13 residues. Germline values: CDR1 MNHNS, CDR2 SASEGT. DNA for the CDR3: TGTGCCAGCAGAGAAGGACAGTCATATGGCTACACCTTC. This translates into CASREGQSYGYTF.

The chain links TRBV10-3 to TRBJ2-2, with 7 bases identical to TRBD1. The junction had 5 bases not matched to a gene; V was cut back by 3 bases and J by 4 bases. This CDR3 region has 15 residues. Germline CDR1 ENHRY, CDR2 SYGVKD. The CDR3 loop is CAISERGGPTGELFF. CDR3 nucleotide sequence: TGTGCCATCAGTGAACGAGGGGGCCCCACCGGGGAGCTGTTTTTT.

The chain recombines TRBV29-1 with TRBJ1-1; 12 bases align to TRBD1. The V segment lost 5 bases and the J segment 7 bases; nucleotides outside the gene matches: 11. Germline CDR1 and CDR2: SQVTM and ANQGSEA. This CDR3 has 15 amino acids. The CDR3 nucleotides read TGCAGCGTTAGGGGACAGGGGGCAGGTTTTAGTGAAGCTTTCTTT. Protein product: CSVRGQGAGFSEAFF.

This clone was seen just once. The V and J genes are TRBV19 and TRBJ1-1; D perhaps matches TRBD1 (6 bases). CDR3 length: 21 residues. Germline V lookup: CDR1 LNHDA, CDR2 SQIVND (reference sequence). Trimming took off 2 bases at V and 3 bases at J, with 31 bases between the two ends. CDR3 coding DNA: TGTGCCAGTAGTATATTGGGCTGGGCCACCCTCAGGGGAAGCAAGGACACTGAAGCTTTCTTT. Translating gives CASSILGWATLRGSKDTEAFF.

The chain joins TRBV28 to TRBJ2-7; D may be TRBD1 (5 bases). Deletions cut 1 base from V and 1 base from J, with 8 bases between. Germline CDR1 MDHEN, CDR2 SYDVKM. The CDR3 covers 14 residues. The CDR3: CASSLSRASYEQYF. CDR3 bases: TGTGCCAGCAGTTTATCCAGGGCTTCCTACGAGCAGTACTTC.

This clone was detected only a few times. The chain joins TRBV28 to TRBJ2-5, with D unclear. Germline CDR1 is MDHEN and CDR2 is SYDVKM. V was pared by 7 bases and J by 5 bases, with 11 bases between. This CDR3 is built from 12 residues. The CDR3 is CASMTPTETQYF. The CDR3 DNA is TGTGCCAGCATGACTCCGACGGAGACCCAGTACTTC.

The chain is built from TRBV10-3 and TRBJ1-1; tentative D call: TRBD1 (6 bases). The CDR3 has 13 residues. Trimming stripped 7 bases from V and 3 bases from J, with 12 bases between. Germline CDR1 ENHRY, CDR2 SYGVKD. The CDR3 protein is CAINPGADTEAFF. As DNA, the CDR3 is TGTGCCATCAATCCAGGGGCGGACACTGAAGCTTTCTTT.

The genes are TRBV6-1 and TRBJ1-1; TRBD1 matches 10 bases. The CDR3 loop spans 16 amino acids. V was pared by 4 bases and J by 4 bases, with 9 bases of the junction left unmatched. Germline lookup yields CDR1 MNHNS and CDR2 SASEGT. The CDR3 DNA reads TGTGCCAGCAGTGCATATGGGACAGGGGCTTCCACTGAAGCTTTCTTT. Translating gives CASSAYGTGASTEAFF.

This clone turned up a few times. This sequence joins TRBV19 and TRBJ1-2; D call uncertain. The ends were cut back, 3 bases at V and 2 bases at J, with 7 bases in the middle. The CDR3 extends over 13 amino acids. Looked up from germline, CDR1 is LNHDA and CDR2 is SQIVND (reference sequence). CDR3 DNA sequence: TGTGCCAGTAGTATCGGGATGAACTATGGCTACACCTTC. It is translated as CASSIGMNYGYTF.

The gene calls are TRBV19 and TRBJ2-7; 9 bases line up with TRBD2. Looked up from germline, CDR1 is LNHDA and CDR2 is SQIVND (reference sequence). This CDR3 is 12 amino acids long. After removal of 10 bases from V and 5 bases from J, the junction contained 6 bases not matched to a gene. The CDR3 protein is CATRGGGHEQYF. The CDR3 nucleotides read TGTGCCACCCGCGGGGGGGGCCACGAGCAGTACTTC.

This clone showed up just once. The chain employs TRBV6-6 and TRBJ2-2; no reliable D call. Deletions cut 7 bases from V and 7 bases from J, with 7 bases between. The CDR3 extends over 11 amino acids. Germline CDR1 and CDR2: MNHNY and SVGAGI (reference sequence). CDR3 sequence reads: CASTGLGELFF. CDR3 bases: TGTGCCAGCACGGGTCTCGGGGAGCTGTTTTTT.

The gene calls are TRBV18 and TRBJ1-1; 8 bases are shared with TRBD1. The V and J ends lost 1 base and 4 bases, in that order; junction bases with no gene match: 2. Germline V gene lookup returns CDR1 KGHSH and CDR2 LQKENI. The CDR3 is 14 residues long. CDR3 DNA: TGTGCCAGCTCACCACAAACAGGGGGCACTGAAGCTTTCTTT. This sequence encodes CASSPQTGGTEAFF. The full variable domain, completed using reference TRBV18 and TRBJ1-1, is NAGVMQNPRHLVRRRGQEARLRCSPMKGHSHVYWYRQLPEEGLKFMVYLQKENIIDESGMPKERFSAEFPKEGPSILRIQQVVRGDSAAYFCASSPQTGGTEAFFGQGTRLTVV.

V and J are TRBV7-2 and TRBJ2-1; 8 bases map to TRBD1. Trimming removed 5 bases from V and 4 bases from J; junction bases left unmatched: 1. Germline loops: CDR1 SGHTA, CDR2 FQGNSA. This CDR3 spans 13 amino acids. CDR3 in amino acids: CASSGQGYNEQFF. The DNA of the CDR3 is TGTGCCAGCAGCGGACAGGGATACAATGAGCAGTTCTTC.

The chain recombines TRBV5-6 with TRBJ2-1, with 9 bases lining up with TRBD1. The CDR3 runs 16 residues. Looked up from germline, CDR1 is SGHDT and CDR2 is YYEEEE. Trimming took 3 bases from V and 4 from J; bases not matched to a gene: 8. The CDR3 DNA reads as TGTGCCAGCAGCTGGTCCGGGACAGGGCTATACAATGAGCAGTTCTTC. It encodes CASSWSGTGLYNEQFF.

The chain combines TRBV4-1 with TRBJ2-1, with 9 nucleotides matching TRBD1. The CDR3 is 21 residues long. The V and J ends lost 1 base and 7 bases, in that order; junction bases with no gene match: 23. Germline values: CDR1 MGHRA, CDR2 YSYEKL. The CDR3, as DNA: TGCGCCAGCAGCCAAGGTGCATGGCGGGGCCGCCGGGACAGGGATTCTAATGAGCAGTTCTTC. Translation gives CASSQGAWRGRRDRDSNEQFF.

The chain links TRBV7-9 to TRBJ2-1, with TRBD2 as a possible D gene (5 bases). Trimming left V 1 base short and J 0 bases short, with 16 bases between. CDR3 length: 18 residues. CDR1 is SEHNR, CDR2 FQNEAQ, per germline (reference sequence). CDR3 in amino acids: CASSLEEVGRNSYNEQFF. CDR3 nucleotide sequence: TGTGCCAGCAGCTTAGAGGAGGTAGGGAGAAACTCCTACAATGAGCAGTTCTTC.

The J gene is TRBJ1-5, the V gene TRBV29-1, with TRBD1 matching over 9 bases. The CDR3 sequence is 13 residues long. The germline gives CDR1 SQVTM, CDR2 ANQGSEA. The V gene end was trimmed by 6 bases and the J gene end by 5 bases; junction bases not matched to a gene: 5. The CDR3 nucleotides read TGCAGCGTCGGGACAGGGTTGTATCAGCCCCAGCATTTT. It codes for CSVGTGLYQPQHF.

This chain links TRBV7-2 with TRBJ2-7; D is ambiguous. The CDR3 covers 15 residues. The V gene lost 5 bases and the J gene lost 0 bases, with 14 bases spanning the gap. The V gene's germline CDR1 is SGHTA and CDR2 FQGNSA. CDR3 nucleotide sequence: TGTGCCAGCAGCATATCTACGCGGAGCTCCTACGAGCAGTACTTC. Translating it yields CASSISTRSSYEQYF.

This clone appeared once. The chain employs TRBV13 and TRBJ2-3; 7 nucleotides match TRBD1. There are 14 residues in the CDR3. The germline V gene has CDR1 PRHDT and CDR2 FYEKMQ (reference sequence). V gave up 6 bases and J gave up 0 bases; unmatched junction bases: 3. CDR3 DNA sequence: TGTGCCAGCAGTGGGACAGAGAGCACAGATACGCAGTATTTT. It encodes CASSGTESTDTQYF.

The V and J genes are TRBV7-2 and TRBJ2-7, with D possibly matching TRBD1 (6 bases). CDR3 length equals 14 residues. V was pared by 4 bases and J by 2 bases, with 12 bases between. CDR1 and CDR2 (germline): SGHTA, FQGNSA. The CDR3 coding sequence is TGTGCCAGCAGCTCACAACAGGGTCCCTACGAGCAGTACTTC. It yields the protein CASSSQQGPYEQYF.

This sequence joins TRBV5-1 and TRBJ1-6; D gene uncertain. There are 14 residues in the CDR3. Germline-derived CDR1 and CDR2 are SGHRS and YFSETQ. The V gene lost 2 bases and the J gene lost 6 bases, with 9 bases spanning the gap. CDR3 in amino acids: CASSFSDGNSPLHF. In DNA, the CDR3 is TGCGCCAGCAGCTTTAGCGATGGTAATTCACCCCTCCACTTT.

This clone was observed a handful of times. This chain connects TRBV6-5 to TRBJ2-7; 7 nucleotides agree with TRBD1. V lost 2 bases to trimming and J lost 3 bases; unmatched junction nucleotides: 10. The CDR3 totals 16 residues. Per the germline V gene, CDR1 is MNHEY and CDR2 is SVGAGI. The CDR3 here is CASSYRPPGQNYEQYV. In DNA form, the CDR3 reads TGTGCCAGCAGTTACCGACCCCCGGGACAGAACTACGAGCAGTACGTC.